This is a list of T cell receptor beta chains from one sample in a study of T cell responses to AZD1222 COVID-19 vaccine. TCRdb keeps only in-frame clones here, not all; method: immunoSEQ multiplex PCR. This table holds approximately 140,000 clones, 90% found once. Sequences were derived from peripheral blood, sampled on day 0 of AZD1222 vaccination. These receptors came from an adult in good health. The CDR3 runs from the conserved cysteine through the conserved F or W. Fields, in order: CDR3 DNA, CDR3 protein, clone size, V gene, J gene, D gene. D genes are given only for firm matches. Clone size is shown for a subset of rows, as once, few, many or a class of expanded clone.

CDR3nt: TGTGCCACAAGGGGCGGGAGCTCCTACAATGAGCAGTTCTTC
CDR3aa: CATRGGSSYNEQFF
abundance: .
v_gene: TRBV27
j_gene: TRBJ2-1
d_gene: TRBD2

CDR3nt: TGTGCCAGCAGTATTAGGAACTCCGGTGGCTACACCTTC
CDR3aa: CASSIRNSGGYTF
abundance: once
v_gene: TRBV12-3/TRBV12-4
j_gene: TRBJ1-2
d_gene: .

CDR3nt: TGTGCCAGCAGCTTAGATTTGGGGGGGGCCGGGGAGACCCAGTACTTC
CDR3aa: CASSLDLGGAGETQYF
abundance: .
v_gene: TRBV7-2
j_gene: TRBJ2-5
d_gene: .

CDR3nt: TGTGCCAGCAGCCCGCCTAGCGGGGGGGGTGAGACCCAGTACTTC
CDR3aa: CASSPPSGGGETQYF
abundance: .
v_gene: TRBV7-9
j_gene: TRBJ2-5
d_gene: TRBD2

CDR3nt: TGTGCCAGCAGCCTGGACAGGGGCAGCGGGGAGCTGTTTTTT
CDR3aa: CASSLDRGSGELFF
abundance: .
v_gene: TRBV11-1
j_gene: TRBJ2-2
d_gene: TRBD1

CDR3nt: TGTGCCAGCAGTTCTGGAAACACCATATATTTT
CDR3aa: CASSSGNTIYF
abundance: .
v_gene: TRBV27
j_gene: TRBJ1-3
d_gene: .

CDR3nt: TGTGCCAGCAGCTCAGGACAAATACTCTCTGGGGCCAACGTCCTGACTTTC
CDR3aa: CASSSGQILSGANVLTF
abundance: .
v_gene: TRBV7-9
j_gene: TRBJ2-6
d_gene: .

CDR3nt: TGTGCCAGCAGCTCTGCTTGGACAGGGGGTGGGAATGAGCAGTTCTTC
CDR3aa: CASSSAWTGGGNEQFF
abundance: once
v_gene: TRBV7-9
j_gene: TRBJ2-1
d_gene: TRBD1

CDR3nt: TGTGCCAGCAGTCCGCGGGACAGGGGGATGAACACTGAAGCTTTCTTT
CDR3aa: CASSPRDRGMNTEAFF
abundance: .
v_gene: TRBV6-6
j_gene: TRBJ1-1
d_gene: TRBD1

CDR3nt: TGTGCCAGCAGCCCGACAGGGTCGGACACTGAAGCTTTCTTT
CDR3aa: CASSPTGSDTEAFF
abundance: .
v_gene: TRBV11-1
j_gene: TRBJ1-1
d_gene: TRBD1

CDR3nt: TGTGCCAGCAGCTTTAGACCGAACACTGAAGCTTTCTTT
CDR3aa: CASSFRPNTEAFF
abundance: .
v_gene: TRBV7-8
j_gene: TRBJ1-1
d_gene: .

CDR3nt: TGTGCCAGCAGTCGCCCAGGAGTAGCTGATAATTCACCCCTCCACTTT
CDR3aa: CASSRPGVADNSPLHF
abundance: .
v_gene: TRBV6-2/TRBV6-3
j_gene: TRBJ1-6
d_gene: .

CDR3nt: TGTGCCAGCAGTTTCATGACAGGGAGACAAGAGACCCAGTACTTC
CDR3aa: CASSFMTGRQETQYF
abundance: .
v_gene: TRBV27
j_gene: TRBJ2-5
d_gene: TRBD1

CDR3nt: TGTGCCAGCAGCCATACGGCGGCATTGTCGGCCGGGGAGCTGTTTTTT
CDR3aa: CASSHTAALSAGELFF
abundance: .
v_gene: TRBV7-9
j_gene: TRBJ2-2
d_gene: .

CDR3nt: TGTGCCAGCAGCCCAAAGCCGGGGTATTCACCCCTCCACTTT
CDR3aa: CASSPKPGYSPLHF
abundance: .
v_gene: TRBV11-3
j_gene: TRBJ1-6
d_gene: .

CDR3nt: TGTGCCAGCAGCTTAGGGGGGCCAAATCAGCCCCAGCATTTT
CDR3aa: CASSLGGPNQPQHF
abundance: .
v_gene: TRBV7-3
j_gene: TRBJ1-5
d_gene: .

CDR3nt: TGTGCCAGCAGCTGGGCCCGTAGAGGGGAGACCCAGTACTTC
CDR3aa: CASSWARRGETQYF
abundance: few
v_gene: TRBV11-3
j_gene: TRBJ2-5
d_gene: .

CDR3nt: TGCGCCAGCAGCGGGGACAGGGGTTTTCCTAACTATGGCTACACCTTC
CDR3aa: CASSGDRGFPNYGYTF
abundance: .
v_gene: TRBV5-1
j_gene: TRBJ1-2
d_gene: TRBD1

CDR3nt: TGCGCCAGCAGCCCGGGGGGGCACACCGGGGAGCTGTTTTTT
CDR3aa: CASSPGGHTGELFF
abundance: few
v_gene: TRBV5-1
j_gene: TRBJ2-2
d_gene: TRBD2

CDR3nt: TGTGCCAGTAGTATTCGAAACACCATATATTTT
CDR3aa: CASSIRNTIYF
abundance: .
v_gene: TRBV19
j_gene: TRBJ1-3
d_gene: .

CDR3nt: TGTGCCAGTAGTCCCGGGACCGGGAAAGGCTACACCTTC
CDR3aa: CASSPGTGKGYTF
abundance: .
v_gene: TRBV19
j_gene: TRBJ1-2
d_gene: .

CDR3nt: TGTGCCAGCTCACCAAACAAGAACACTGAAGCTTTCTTT
CDR3aa: CASSPNKNTEAFF
abundance: few
v_gene: TRBV18
j_gene: TRBJ1-1
d_gene: .

CDR3nt: TGTGCCAGCACCTTAACAGGGGGCGTCAAAGGCAATGAGCAGTTCTTC
CDR3aa: CASTLTGGVKGNEQFF
abundance: .
v_gene: TRBV27
j_gene: TRBJ2-1
d_gene: TRBD1